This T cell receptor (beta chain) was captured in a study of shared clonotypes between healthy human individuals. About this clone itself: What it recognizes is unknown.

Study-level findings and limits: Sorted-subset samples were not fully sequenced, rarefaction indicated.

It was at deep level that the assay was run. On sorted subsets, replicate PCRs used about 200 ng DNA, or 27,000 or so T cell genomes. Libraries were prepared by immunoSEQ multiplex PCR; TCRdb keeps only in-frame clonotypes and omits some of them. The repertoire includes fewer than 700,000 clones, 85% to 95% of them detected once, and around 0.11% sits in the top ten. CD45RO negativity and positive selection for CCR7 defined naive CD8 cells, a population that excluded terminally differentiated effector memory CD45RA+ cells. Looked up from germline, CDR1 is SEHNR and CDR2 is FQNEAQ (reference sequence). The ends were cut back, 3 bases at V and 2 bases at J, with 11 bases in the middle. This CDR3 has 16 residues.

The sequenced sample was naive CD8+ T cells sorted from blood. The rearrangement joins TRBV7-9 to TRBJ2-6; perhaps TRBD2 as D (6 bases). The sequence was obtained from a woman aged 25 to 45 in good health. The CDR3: CASSFHWGAGANVLTF. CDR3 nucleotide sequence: TGTGCCAGCAGCTTTCATTGGGGGGCTGGGGCCAACGTCCTGACTTTC. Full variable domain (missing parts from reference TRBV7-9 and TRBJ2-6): DTGVSQNPRHKITKRGQNVTFRCDPISEHNRLYWYRQTLGQGPEFLTYFQNEAQLEKSRLLSDRFSAERPKGSFSTLEIQRTEQGDSAMYLCASSFHWGAGANVLTFGAGSRLTVL.